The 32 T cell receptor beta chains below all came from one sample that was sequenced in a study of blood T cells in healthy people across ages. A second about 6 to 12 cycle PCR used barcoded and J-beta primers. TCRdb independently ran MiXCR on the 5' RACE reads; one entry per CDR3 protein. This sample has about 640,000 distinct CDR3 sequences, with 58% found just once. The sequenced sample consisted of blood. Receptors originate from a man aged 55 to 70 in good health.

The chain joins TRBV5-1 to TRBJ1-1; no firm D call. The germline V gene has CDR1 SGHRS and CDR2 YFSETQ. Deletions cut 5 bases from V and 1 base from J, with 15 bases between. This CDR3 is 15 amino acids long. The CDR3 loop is CASSTQSPTNTEAFF. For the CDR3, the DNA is TGCGCCAGCAGTACCCAGAGTCCGACGAACACTGAAGCTTTCTTT.

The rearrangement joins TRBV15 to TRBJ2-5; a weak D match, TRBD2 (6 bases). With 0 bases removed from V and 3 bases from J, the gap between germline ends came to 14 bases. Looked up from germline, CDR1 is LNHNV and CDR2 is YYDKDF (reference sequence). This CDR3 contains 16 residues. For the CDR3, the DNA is TGTGCCACCAGCAGAGATCTTGGAGGGAGTGAAGAGACCCAGTACTTC. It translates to CATSRDLGGSEETQYF.

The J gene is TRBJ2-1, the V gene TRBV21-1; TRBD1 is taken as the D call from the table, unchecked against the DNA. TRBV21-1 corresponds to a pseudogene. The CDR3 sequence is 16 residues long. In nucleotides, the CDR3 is TGTGCCAGCAGGTCCCTTGAGGCGGGGTCCTACAATGAGCAGTTCTTC. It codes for CASRSLEAGSYNEQFF.

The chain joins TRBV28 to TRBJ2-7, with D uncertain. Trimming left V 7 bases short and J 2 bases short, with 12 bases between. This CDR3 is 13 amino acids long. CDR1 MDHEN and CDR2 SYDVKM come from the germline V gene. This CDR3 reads CASTPAQPYEQYF. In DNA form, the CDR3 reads TGTGCCAGCACCCCGGCACAGCCCTACGAGCAGTACTTC.

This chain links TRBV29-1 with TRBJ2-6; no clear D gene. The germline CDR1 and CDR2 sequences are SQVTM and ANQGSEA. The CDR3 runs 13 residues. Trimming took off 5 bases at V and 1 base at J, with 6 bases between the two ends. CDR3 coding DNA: TGCAGCGTTCAGAGTTCTGGGGCCAACGTCCTGACTTTC. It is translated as CSVQSSGANVLTF.

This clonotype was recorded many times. CDR3 sequence reads: CASSVQGHYNSPLHF. The CDR3, as DNA: TGTGCCAGCAGTGTACAGGGCCACTATAATTCACCCCTCCACTTT. The chain couples TRBV6-5 to TRBJ1-6; TRBD1 is a possible D gene (6 bases). The germline CDR1 and CDR2 sequences are MNHEY and SVGAGI. V was pared by 5 bases and J by 3 bases, with 11 bases between. CDR3 length: 15 amino acids.

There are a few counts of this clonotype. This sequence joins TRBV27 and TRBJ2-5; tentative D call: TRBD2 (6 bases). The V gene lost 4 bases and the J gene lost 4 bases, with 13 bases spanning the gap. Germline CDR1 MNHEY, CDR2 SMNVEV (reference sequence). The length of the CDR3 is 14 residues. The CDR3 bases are TGTGCCAGCAGTTCCCTATGGAGGGGAGAGACCCAGTACTTC. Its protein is CASSSLWRGETQYF.

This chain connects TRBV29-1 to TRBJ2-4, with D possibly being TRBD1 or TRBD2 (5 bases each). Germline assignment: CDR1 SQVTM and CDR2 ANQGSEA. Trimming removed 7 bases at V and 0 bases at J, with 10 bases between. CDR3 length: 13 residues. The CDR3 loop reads CSAPGTAKNIQYF. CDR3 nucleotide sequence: TGCAGCGCGCCCGGGACAGCCAAAAACATTCAGTACTTC.

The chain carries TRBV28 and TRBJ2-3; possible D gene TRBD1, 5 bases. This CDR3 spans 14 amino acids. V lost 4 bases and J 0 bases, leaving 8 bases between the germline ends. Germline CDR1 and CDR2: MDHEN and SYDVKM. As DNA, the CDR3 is TGTGCCAGCAGTTCGACAGCTAGCACAGATACGCAGTATTTT. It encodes CASSSTASTDTQYF.

DNA of the CDR3: TGCGCCAGCAGCCAGCTTTCGGGCATGAGCTCCTACAATGAGCAGTTCTTC. It yields the protein CASSQLSGMSSYNEQFF. This chain connects TRBV4-1 to TRBJ2-1, with D hard to call. CDR1 MGHRA and CDR2 YSYEKL come from the germline V gene. The CDR3 totals 17 residues. V was trimmed by 3 bases and J by 0 bases, leaving 15 bases between them.

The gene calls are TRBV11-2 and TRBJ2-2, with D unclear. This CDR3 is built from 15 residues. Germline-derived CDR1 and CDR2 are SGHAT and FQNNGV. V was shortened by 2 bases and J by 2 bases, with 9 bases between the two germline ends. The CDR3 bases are TGTGCCAGCAGCTTATCCGATTTTAACACCGGGGAGCTGTTTTTT. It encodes CASSLSDFNTGELFF. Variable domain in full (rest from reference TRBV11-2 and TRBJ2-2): EAGVAQSPRYKIIEKRQSVAFWCNPISGHATLYWYQQILGQGPKLLIQFQNNGVVDDSQLPKDRFSAERLKGVDSTLKIQPAKLEDSAVYLCASSLSDFNTGELFFGEGSRLTVL.

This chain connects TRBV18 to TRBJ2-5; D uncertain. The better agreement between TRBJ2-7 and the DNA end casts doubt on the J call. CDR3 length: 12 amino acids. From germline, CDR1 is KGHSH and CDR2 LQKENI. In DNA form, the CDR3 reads TGTGCCAGCTCACCATCCGGTCACGAGCAGTACTTC. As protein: CASSPSGHEQYF.

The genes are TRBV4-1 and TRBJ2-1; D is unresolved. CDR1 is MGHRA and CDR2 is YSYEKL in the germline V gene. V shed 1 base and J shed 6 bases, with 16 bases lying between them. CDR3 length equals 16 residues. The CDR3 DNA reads TGCGCCAGCAGCCAAGGGGTGGCACCGGCAGCCAATGAGCAGTTCTTC. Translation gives CASSQGVAPAANEQFF.

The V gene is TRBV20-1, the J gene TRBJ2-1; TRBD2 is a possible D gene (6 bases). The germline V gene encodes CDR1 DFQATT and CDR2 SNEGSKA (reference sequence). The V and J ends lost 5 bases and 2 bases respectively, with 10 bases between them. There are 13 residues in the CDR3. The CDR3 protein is CSAQRVPYNEQFF. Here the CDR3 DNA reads TGCAGTGCTCAGCGGGTCCCCTACAATGAGCAGTTCTTC.

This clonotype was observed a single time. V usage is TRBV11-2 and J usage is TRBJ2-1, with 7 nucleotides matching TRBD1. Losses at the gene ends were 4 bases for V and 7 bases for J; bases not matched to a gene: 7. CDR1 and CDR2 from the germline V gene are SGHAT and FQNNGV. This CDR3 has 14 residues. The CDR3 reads CASSYTTTGNEQFF. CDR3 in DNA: TGTGCCAGCAGCTACACCACGACAGGGAATGAGCAGTTCTTC.

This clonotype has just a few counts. This CDR3 reads CASSLSKPSSYNEQFF. The DNA for the CDR3 is TGTGCCAGCAGTTTATCCAAGCCCAGCTCCTACAATGAGCAGTTCTTC. The chain joins TRBV27 to TRBJ2-1; D gene unclear. The V end was cut by 0 bases, the J end by 0 bases, with 9 bases between. The V gene's germline CDR1 is MNHEY and CDR2 SMNVEV (reference sequence). CDR3 size: 16 residues.

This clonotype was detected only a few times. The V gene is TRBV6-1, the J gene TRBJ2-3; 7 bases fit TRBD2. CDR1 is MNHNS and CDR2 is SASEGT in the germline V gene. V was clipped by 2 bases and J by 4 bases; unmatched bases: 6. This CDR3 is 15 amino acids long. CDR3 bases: TGTGCCAGCAGTGAATGGGGGGGGACCCCAGATACGCAGTATTTT. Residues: CASSEWGGTPDTQYF.

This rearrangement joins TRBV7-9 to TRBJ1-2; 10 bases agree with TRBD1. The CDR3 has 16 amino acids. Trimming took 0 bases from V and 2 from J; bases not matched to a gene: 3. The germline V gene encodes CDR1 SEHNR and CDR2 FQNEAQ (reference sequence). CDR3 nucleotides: TGTGCCAGCAGCTTAGCCGGGACAGGGGCCAACTATGGCTACACCTTC. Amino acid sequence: CASSLAGTGANYGYTF.

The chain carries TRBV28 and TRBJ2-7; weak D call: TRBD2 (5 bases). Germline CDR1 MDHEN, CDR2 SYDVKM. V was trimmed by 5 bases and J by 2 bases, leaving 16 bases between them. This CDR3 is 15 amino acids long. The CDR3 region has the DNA TGTGCCAGCAGTCCCGGGGTGGTTGGGACCTACGAGCAGTACTTC. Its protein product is CASSPGVVGTYEQYF.

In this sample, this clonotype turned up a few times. The CDR3 reads CASTGRIIQYF. CDR3 DNA sequence: TGTGCCAGCACCGGTCGAATCATTCAGTACTTC. The chain uses TRBV2 and TRBJ2-4; D remains unclear. V gave up 7 bases and J gave up 9 bases, with 10 bases separating them. This CDR3 is built from 11 residues. Germline V CDR1 and CDR2: SNHLY, FYNNEI. The whole variable domain, remainder taken from reference TRBV2 and TRBJ2-4, is EPEVTQTPSHQVTQMGQEVILRCVPISNHLYFYWYRQILGQKVEFLVSFYNNEISEKSEIFDDQFSVERPDGSNFTLKIRSTKLEDSAMYFCASTGRIIQYFGAGTRLSVL.

This CDR3 reads CASSLLPGISYEQYF. The CDR3 region has the DNA TGCGCCAGCAGCTTGTTGCCAGGGATATCCTACGAGCAGTACTTC. The gene calls are TRBV5-1 and TRBJ2-7; a possible D gene is TRBD1 (5 bases). Trimming pared 1 base from V and 1 base from J, leaving 12 bases between. The CDR3 is 15 amino acids. Germline V gene data show CDR1 as SGHRS and CDR2 as YFSETQ.

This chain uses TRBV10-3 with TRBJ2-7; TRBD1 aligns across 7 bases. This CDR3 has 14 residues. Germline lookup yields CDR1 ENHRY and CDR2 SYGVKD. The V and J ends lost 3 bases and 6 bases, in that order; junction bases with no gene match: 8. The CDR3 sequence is CAISDPLTGSEQYF. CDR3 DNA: TGTGCCATCAGTGATCCTTTGACAGGGAGCGAGCAGTACTTC.

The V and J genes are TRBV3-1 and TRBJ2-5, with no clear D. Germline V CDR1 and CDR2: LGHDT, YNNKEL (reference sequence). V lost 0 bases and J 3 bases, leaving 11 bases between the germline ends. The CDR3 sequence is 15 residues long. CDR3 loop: CASSQDSVAEETQYF. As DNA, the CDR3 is TGTGCCAGCAGCCAAGATTCTGTGGCAGAAGAGACCCAGTACTTC.

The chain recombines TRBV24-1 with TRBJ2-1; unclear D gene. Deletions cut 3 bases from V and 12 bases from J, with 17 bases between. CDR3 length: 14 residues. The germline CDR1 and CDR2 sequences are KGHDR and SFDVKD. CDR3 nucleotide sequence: TGTGCCACCAGTGATCCCCCCCTAGTTTATGGGCAGTTCTTC. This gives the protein CATSDPPLVYGQFF.

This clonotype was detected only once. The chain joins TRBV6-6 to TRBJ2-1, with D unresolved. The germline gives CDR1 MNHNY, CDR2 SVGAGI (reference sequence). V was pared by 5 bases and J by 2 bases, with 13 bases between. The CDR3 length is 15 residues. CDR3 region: CASSRTQIAYNEQFF. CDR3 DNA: TGTGCCAGCAGTCGGACGCAAATCGCCTACAATGAGCAGTTCTTC.

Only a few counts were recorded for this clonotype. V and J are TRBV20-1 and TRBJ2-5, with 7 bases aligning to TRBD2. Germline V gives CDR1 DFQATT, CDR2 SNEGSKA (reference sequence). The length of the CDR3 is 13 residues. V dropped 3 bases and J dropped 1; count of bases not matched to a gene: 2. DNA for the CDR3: TGCAGTGCTAGGGGCGGGGGCCAAGAGACCCAGTACTTC. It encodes CSARGGGQETQYF.

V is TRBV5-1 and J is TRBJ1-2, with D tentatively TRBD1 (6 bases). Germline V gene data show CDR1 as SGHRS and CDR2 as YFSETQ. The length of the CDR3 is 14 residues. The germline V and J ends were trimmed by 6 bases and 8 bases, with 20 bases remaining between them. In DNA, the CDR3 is TGCGCCAGCACCACTGGGGGCAGGGGTGAAGGCTACACCTTC. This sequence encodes CASTTGGRGEGYTF.

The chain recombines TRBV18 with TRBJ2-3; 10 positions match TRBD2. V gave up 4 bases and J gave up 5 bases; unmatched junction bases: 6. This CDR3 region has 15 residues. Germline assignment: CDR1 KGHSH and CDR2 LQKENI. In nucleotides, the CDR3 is TGTGCCAGCTCACAAACTAGCGGGGTCGGAGATACGCAGTATTTT. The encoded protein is CASSQTSGVGDTQYF.

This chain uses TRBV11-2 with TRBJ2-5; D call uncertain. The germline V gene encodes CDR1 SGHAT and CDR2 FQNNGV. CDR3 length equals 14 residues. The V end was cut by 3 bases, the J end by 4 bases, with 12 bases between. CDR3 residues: CASSFNGYRETQYF. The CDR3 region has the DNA TGTGCCAGCAGCTTTAACGGGTATCGAGAGACCCAGTACTTC.

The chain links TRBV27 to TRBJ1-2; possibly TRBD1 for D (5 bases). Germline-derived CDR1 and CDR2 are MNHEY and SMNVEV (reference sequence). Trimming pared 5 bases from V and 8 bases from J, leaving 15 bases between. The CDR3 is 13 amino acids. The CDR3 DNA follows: TGTGCCAGCAGTCCGCAGGGTCTGAGAGGCTACACCTTC. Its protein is CASSPQGLRGYTF.

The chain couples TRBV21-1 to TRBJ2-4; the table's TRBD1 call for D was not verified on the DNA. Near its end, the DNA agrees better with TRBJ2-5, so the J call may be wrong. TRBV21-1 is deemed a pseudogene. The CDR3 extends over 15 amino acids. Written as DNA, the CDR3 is TGTGCCAGCAGCAAAGGCCAGGGAATCGTGGAGACCCAGTACTTC. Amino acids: CASSKGQGIVETQYF.

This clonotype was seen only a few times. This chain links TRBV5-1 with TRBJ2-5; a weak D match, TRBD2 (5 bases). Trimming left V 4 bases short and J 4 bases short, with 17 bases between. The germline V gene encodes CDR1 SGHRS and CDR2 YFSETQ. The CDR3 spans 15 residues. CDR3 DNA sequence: TGCGCCAGCAGCCGGAGCGGTTCGTCAGGAGAGACCCAGTACTTC. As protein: CASSRSGSSGETQYF. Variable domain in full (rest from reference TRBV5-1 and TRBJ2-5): KAGVTQTPRYLIKTRGQQVTLSCSPISGHRSVSWYQQTPGQGLQFLFEYFSETQRNKGNFPGRFSGRQFSNSRSEMNVSTLELGDSALYLCASSRSGSSGETQYFGPGTRLLVL.